The source of this T cell receptor (beta chain) is a study of T cells in Graves' hyperthyroidism and ophthalmopathy (dated by TCRdb to 2018 to 2020). The study in broad terms: Peripheral blood samples were taken at initial diagnosis, before any treatment was given. TCR V-J signatures able to tell the groups apart were searched for in a discovery cohort of 95 or so patients, of whom roughly 42 had Graves' ophthalmopathy and some 60 had stable Graves' hyperthyroidism. Prospective prediction of ophthalmopathy was tested in an independent validation cohort of fewer than 20 hyperthyroidism patients and 17 patients who later progressed to ophthalmopathy. The 100 discovery patients were randomly split 7:3 into training and test sets. The study also compared thyroid tissue and blood T-cell repertoires from roughly 6 Graves' hyperthyroidism patients. Once sampling was done, hyperthyroidism patients were given methimazole at a starting dose of 30 mg daily, whereas ophthalmopathy patients were given high-dose intravenous methylprednisolone. The paper reports TCR Vbeta CDR3 sequencing of some 140 peripheral blood samples: 40 to 45 ophthalmopathy, approximately 74 hyperthyroidism and 17 progressor patients. Here is what the overall study found, with its caveats: A 13 V-J signature model separated ophthalmopathy from stable hyperthyroidism, with over 85% sensitivity and 81% to 82% specificity in cross-validation and 80%/75% in testing. No statistical method was used to fix the sample size in advance, and group allocation was not hidden from the investigators. Blood samples also contained most of the expanded thyroid clonotypes (frequency above 0.001), which suggests that blood repertoires may reflect thyroid immune responses. In validation, the model predicted progression to ophthalmopathy a median of about 6 months before onset, with about 71% sensitivity and around 76% specificity.

Compared with germline, V lacks 3 bases and J lacks 6 bases; bases without a gene match: 7. The CDR3 numbers 13 residues from cysteine through phenylalanine. The CDR3 DNA has 39 bases and is translated from base 1. Sequences DFQATT (CDR1) and SNEGSKA (CDR2) are obtained from the germline V gene (reference sequence). The TCR beta CDR3 regions were amplified from the RNA transcripts. For the first round of RT-PCR on the TCR CDR3, the HTBI primer set was used together with the Qiagen OneStep RT-PCR kit. Libraries were constructed in a second round of multiplex PCR, after which size selection and purification were performed. Sequencing of the libraries was done on an Illumina HiSeq2000 using paired-end 100 bp reads. In the authors' own workflow: Raw data were processed with SOAPnuke, discarding reads with adapters, uncalled bases, mean Phred below 15, or no exact constant-primer or identifier match. High-quality paired reads were merged with COPE v1.2.5, and unique nucleotide sequences were defined as clonotypes. MiTCR v1.1 was used to align the clonotypes against IMGT TRBV, TRBD and TRBJ reference segments. The analysis was restricted to V-J combinations with a frequency above 0.0001, which together covered 99.2% of the repertoires. A TCS score was defined as the ratio of F50 (clonal expansion) to E x V (chaos), with BLOSUM62-based TCRdist applied between CDR3 peptides within each V-J. Welch's t-statistics and random forest reduced 450 to 600 V-J features to about 13, which were used in a naive Bayes classifier (R e1071). TCRdb passed the public sequencing reads through fastp at Q25 and MiXCR, retaining productive beta sequences. Rows matching on CDR3 protein sequence are summarized as one entry with the most common DNA and genes. The V and J calls were determined by TCRdb, not by the authors. Here the sample has over 45,000 distinct CDR3 sequences; about half occur a single time. Of the sample, roughly 9.1% is held by the ten largest clones.

Moderately to severely active disease, a Clinical Activity Score of at least 3, a NOSPECS grade of at least 4, and a duration under 3 months were present in ophthalmopathy patients. Patients with uncontrolled infections, other autoimmune diseases, pregnancy or lactation were excluded. Diagnoses were established on the basis of clinical symptoms, serum thyroxine and TRAb, thyroid ultrasound, and orbital computed tomography. Ficoll-Paque density gradient centrifugation was used to isolate PBMCs from 8 to 10 ml of fresh peripheral blood. Total RNA was extracted using Trizol reagent, and RNA quality was assessed on an Agilent 2100 Bioanalyzer. This clonotype has at least ten counts. The antigen it binds to is not known. Base-call qualities are not available, and no considerably larger clone is one nucleotide away.

The receptor chain draws on TRBV20-1 and TRBJ1-1; TRBD1 agrees with 7 junctional bases. This receptor was identified in a woman in her forties or fifties with Graves' ophthalmopathy. Sequenced input: blood. The nucleotides read TGCAGTGCTAGGGCCAGGGGGACGTCTGAAGCTTTCTTT. Translated, this is CSARARGTSEAFF.